The table lists the clone carrying this TCR beta chain with a few counts. Its antigen remains unidentified. Samples came from healthy bone marrow donors. This CDR3 has 13 amino acids. V lost 7 bases to trimming and J lost 8 bases; unmatched junction nucleotides: 7. Germline CDR1 LNHDA, CDR2 SQIVND (reference sequence). These data belong to a study of cytomegalovirus exposure and HLA in healthy donors. Study conclusions and caveats: Later analysis suggested links between common viral pathogens and several top significant clusters. Presence/absence analyses took donor sequencing depth as roughly uniform.

The PCR used 60 Vbeta and 13 Jbeta primers. This table comes from immunoSEQ multiplex PCR, and its TCRdb copy is limited to in-frame clones, with some not included. The table shows tens of thousands of clones, with approximately 84% occurring only once. The rearrangement uses TRBV19 and TRBJ2-1; 8 bases map to TRBD1. This receptor was identified in a man over 45 in good health and CMV-seronegative. The material sequenced was PBMCs. CDR3 region: CASTVAGGYEQFF. The DNA of the CDR3 is TGTGCCAGTACTGTTGCAGGGGGCTATGAGCAGTTCTTC.